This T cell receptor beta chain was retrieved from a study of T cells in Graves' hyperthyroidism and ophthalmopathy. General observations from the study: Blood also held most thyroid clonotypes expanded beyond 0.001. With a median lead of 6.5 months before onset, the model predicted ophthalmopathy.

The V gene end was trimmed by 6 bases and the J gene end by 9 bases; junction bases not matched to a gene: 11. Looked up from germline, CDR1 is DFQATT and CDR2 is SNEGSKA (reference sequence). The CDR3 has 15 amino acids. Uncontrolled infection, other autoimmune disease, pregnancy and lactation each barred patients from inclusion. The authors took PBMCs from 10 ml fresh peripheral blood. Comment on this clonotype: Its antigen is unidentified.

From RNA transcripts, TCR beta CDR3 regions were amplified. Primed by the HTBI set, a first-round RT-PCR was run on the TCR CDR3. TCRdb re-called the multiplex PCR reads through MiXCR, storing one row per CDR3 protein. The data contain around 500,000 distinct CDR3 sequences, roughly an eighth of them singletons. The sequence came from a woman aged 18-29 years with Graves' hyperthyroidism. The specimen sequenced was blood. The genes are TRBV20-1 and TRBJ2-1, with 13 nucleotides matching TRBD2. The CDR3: CSARTSGGAGGEQFF. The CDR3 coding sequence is TGCAGTGCCCGGACTAGCGGGGGAGCAGGCGGTGAGCAGTTCTTC.